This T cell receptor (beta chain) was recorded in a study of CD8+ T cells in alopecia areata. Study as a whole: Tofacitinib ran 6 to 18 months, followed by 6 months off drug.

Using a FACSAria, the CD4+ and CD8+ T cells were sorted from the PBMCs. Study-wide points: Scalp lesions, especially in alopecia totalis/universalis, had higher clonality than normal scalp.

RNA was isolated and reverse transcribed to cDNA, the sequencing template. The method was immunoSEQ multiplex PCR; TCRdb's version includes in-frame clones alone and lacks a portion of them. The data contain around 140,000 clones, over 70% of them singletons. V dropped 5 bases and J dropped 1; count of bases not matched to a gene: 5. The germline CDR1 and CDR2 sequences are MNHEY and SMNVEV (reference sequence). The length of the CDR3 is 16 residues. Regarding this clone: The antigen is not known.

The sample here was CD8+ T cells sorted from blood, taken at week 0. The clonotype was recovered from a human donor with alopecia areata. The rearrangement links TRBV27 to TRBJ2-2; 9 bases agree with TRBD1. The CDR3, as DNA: TGTGCCAGCAGTCCCAGGGACAGGGTGAACACCGGGGAGCTGTTTTTT. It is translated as CASSPRDRVNTGELFF.